This T cell receptor beta chain appears in the sequencing data of a study of CD8 T cells in ankylosing spondylitis. The length of the CDR3 is 13 residues. Trimming took 8 bases from V and 5 from J; bases not matched to a gene: 7. The sample holds many counts of this clonotype. TCRdb redid the calling of the 5' RACE reads with MiXCR, one entry per CDR3 protein. Of 300,000 to 350,000 distinct CDR3 sequences detected, 11% appear once; the ten largest clones hold roughly a tenth. The specimen sequenced was blood, either unsorted or a sorted T cell fraction (not recorded which). This sequence originates from a female donor with ankylosing spondylitis or in good health (not recorded which). The chain employs TRBV12-3 or TRBV12-4 and TRBJ2-7; TRBD1 agrees at 9 bases. CDR3: CASVRTGVHEQYF. In nucleotides, the CDR3 is TGTGCCAGCGTTCGGACAGGGGTACACGAGCAGTACTTC.